This is a list of T cell receptor beta chains from one sample in a study of cytomegalovirus exposure and HLA in healthy donors. Libraries were prepared by immunoSEQ multiplex PCR; TCRdb keeps only in-frame clonotypes and omits some of them. The repertoire holds about 330,000 clones, with just over 85% as singletons. Material for sequencing was PBMCs. The origin of the receptors is a woman younger than 35 in good health and CMV-seronegative. Both conserved end residues are part of each CDR3. The D gene is left open where the match is weak. For some rows the clone size is stated as once, few or many, or as a class when expanded; others skip it.

-	TRBV13	TRBD1	TRBJ1-1	CASSPRQGARITEAFF	TGTGCCAGCAGCCCTAGACAGGGGGCGAGGATTACTGAAGCTTTCTTT
-	TRBV12-2	-	TRBJ1-2	CASRLPDRGPLANYGYTF	TGTGCAAGTCGCCTCCCCGACAGGGGCCCCTTAGCTAACTATGGCTACACCTTC
-	TRBV19	TRBD2	TRBJ2-1	CASSASGNNEQFF	TGTGCCAGTAGCGCTAGCGGAAACAATGAGCAGTTCTTC
once	TRBV5-1	TRBD2	TRBJ2-5	CASSPASGNQETQYF	TGCGCCAGCAGCCCGGCTAGCGGGAACCAAGAGACCCAGTACTTC
-	TRBV29-1	TRBD1	TRBJ2-4	CSAETGSDIQYF	TGCAGCGCCGAGACAGGGAGCGACATTCAGTACTTC
-	TRBV5-1	-	TRBJ2-5	CASSLVPGQETQYF	TGCGCCAGCAGCTTGGTGCCCGGGCAAGAGACCCAGTACTTC
-	TRBV28	-	TRBJ2-7	CASSVGGSSYEQYF	TGTGCCAGCAGCGTTGGGGGGAGCTCCTACGAGCAGTACTTC
-	TRBV5-1	-	TRBJ1-1	CASSFVAGMNTEAFF	TGCGCCAGCAGCTTCGTGGCAGGTATGAACACTGAAGCTTTCTTT
-	TRBV6-5	-	TRBJ2-1	CASRRGTRSYNEQFF	TGTGCCAGCAGAAGAGGGACACGCTCCTACAATGAGCAGTTCTTC
-	TRBV6-5	TRBD1	TRBJ1-5	CASSYTGVGGNQPQHF	TGTGCCAGCAGTTACACAGGGGTGGGGGGCAATCAGCCCCAGCATTTT
-	TRBV27	TRBD2	TRBJ2-7	CASSPGGGDSSYEQYF	TGTGCCAGCAGCCCCGGGGGGGGAGATAGCTCCTACGAGCAGTACTTC
few	TRBV5-4	TRBD2	TRBJ2-7	CASSLGASGNYEQYF	TGTGCCAGCAGCTTGGGGGCTAGCGGGAACTACGAGCAGTACTTC
-	TRBV7-2	TRBD1	TRBJ1-5	CASSDGTGGNQPQHF	TGTGCCAGCAGCGACGGGACAGGGGGGAATCAGCCCCAGCATTTT
-	TRBV5-4	-	TRBJ2-7	CASSLRAEPYYEQYF	TGTGCCAGCAGCTTGCGCGCGGAGCCGTACTACGAGCAGTACTTC
-	TRBV5-1	-	TRBJ2-7	CASSPNLNEQYF	TGCGCCAGCAGCCCCAACTTGAACGAGCAGTACTTC
-	TRBV29-1	-	TRBJ1-1	CSVMTVMNTEAFF	TGCAGCGTCATGACAGTCATGAACACTGAAGCTTTCTTT
-	TRBV5-6	-	TRBJ2-7	CASSSGLFVAYEQYF	TGTGCCAGCAGCTCTGGACTCTTCGTCGCCTACGAGCAGTACTTC
-	TRBV9	TRBD2	TRBJ2-3	CASSWGSGLDTQYF	TGTGCCAGCAGCTGGGGTAGCGGGTTGGATACGCAGTATTTT
-	TRBV18	TRBD1	TRBJ2-2	CASSPRGTGSNTGELFF	TGTGCCAGCTCACCACGTGGGACAGGGTCGAACACCGGGGAGCTGTTTTTT
-	TRBV6-5	TRBD1	TRBJ2-7	CATLGTGSYEQYF	TGTGCCACCCTCGGGACAGGGTCGTACGAGCAGTACTTC
few	TRBV9	-	TRBJ2-2	CASSRGATGELFF	TGTGCCAGCAGCCGGGGGGCTACCGGGGAGCTGTTTTTT
once	TRBV21-1	-	TRBJ1-5	CASSLPGEVQPQHF	TGTGCCAGCAGCCTACCCGGGGAAGTCCAGCCCCAGCATTTT
-	TRBV5-1	TRBD2	TRBJ2-3	CASSVGTSGRGDADTQYF	TGCGCCAGCAGCGTCGGGACTAGCGGGAGAGGGGACGCAGATACGCAGTATTTT
-	TRBV7-2	TRBD1	TRBJ2-2	CASTTDRGAGELFF	TGTGCCAGCACAACTGACAGGGGGGCCGGGGAGCTGTTTTTT
once	TRBV6-5	TRBD1	TRBJ2-3	CASSWDRGSDTQYF	TGTGCCAGCAGCTGGGACAGGGGGTCAGATACGCAGTATTTT
-	TRBV7-9	-	TRBJ1-4	CASSPGGQTNEKLFF	TGTGCCAGCAGCCCGGGGGGGCAGACTAATGAAAAACTGTTTTTT
-	TRBV29-1	-	TRBJ2-5	CSAPGWAQETQYF	TGCAGCGCCCCGGGATGGGCCCAAGAGACCCAGTACTTC
few	TRBV13	-	TRBJ2-1	CASSVGLGYNEQFF	TGTGCCAGCAGTGTGGGGCTAGGATACAATGAGCAGTTCTTC
-	TRBV18	TRBD2	TRBJ2-7	CASSGLEAYEQYF	TGTGCCAGCTCGGGACTAGAGGCCTACGAGCAGTACTTC
-	TRBV28	TRBD2	TRBJ2-7	CASSLLAGTYEQYF	TGTGCCAGCAGTTTGCTAGCGGGGACCTACGAGCAGTACTTC
-	TRBV7-2	TRBD2	TRBJ2-7	CASSWTSGTSSEQYF	TGTGCCAGCAGCTGGACTAGCGGCACCTCCTCCGAGCAGTACTTC
-	TRBV28	-	TRBJ1-5	CASSPGRGQPQHF	TGTGCCAGCAGTCCGGGGAGGGGTCAGCCCCAGCATTTT
-	TRBV28	TRBD1	TRBJ2-7	CASSLRQGASEQYF	TGTGCCAGCAGTTTACGGCAGGGGGCTAGCGAGCAGTACTTC
-	TRBV9	-	TRBJ1-1	CASSEGHPNTEAFF	TGTGCCAGCAGCGAGGGACACCCGAACACTGAAGCTTTCTTT
-	TRBV27	-	TRBJ2-7	CASRDQGISYEQYF	TGTGCCAGCAGAGACCAGGGGATCTCCTACGAGCAGTACTTC
-	TRBV7-9	-	TRBJ2-1	CASSLTGRGVNEQFF	TGTGCCAGCAGCTTAACCGGCAGGGGAGTCAATGAGCAGTTCTTC
-	TRBV19	TRBD2	TRBJ2-1	CASSIDLGTSGSNEQFF	TGTGCCAGTAGTATAGATCTGGGGACTAGCGGGAGCAATGAGCAGTTCTTC
-	TRBV10-3	-	TRBJ1-1	CATSPRASEAFF	TGTGCCACCTCGCCGAGGGCCTCTGAAGCTTTCTTT
few	TRBV7-8	-	TRBJ2-3	CASSLVVTDTQYF	TGTGCCAGCAGCTTAGTCGTCACAGATACGCAGTATTTT
-	TRBV5-1	-	TRBJ2-7	CASSAGQNYEQYF	TGCGCCAGCAGCGCAGGACAAAACTACGAGCAGTACTTC
-	TRBV19	TRBD2	TRBJ2-4	CASSLLAGGNYIQYF	TGTGCCAGTAGTCTGCTAGCGGGAGGCAATTACATTCAGTACTTC
-	TRBV4-1	-	TRBJ1-2	CASSQGQDYGYTF	TGCGCCAGCAGCCAAGGACAGGACTATGGCTACACCTTC
-	TRBV11-3	TRBD2	TRBJ2-7	CASSLGAGEVYEQYF	TGTGCCAGCAGCTTGGGAGCGGGAGAGGTCTACGAGCAGTACTTC
-	TRBV2	TRBD2	TRBJ2-7	CASSGGTSGRPGDEQYF	TGTGCCAGCAGTGGGGGGACTAGCGGGAGGCCGGGGGACGAGCAGTACTTC
-	TRBV6-5	-	TRBJ1-2	CASSRERGYGYTF	TGTGCCAGCAGTAGGGAACGGGGCTATGGCTACACCTTC
once	TRBV19	TRBD1	TRBJ1-2	CASSITGEGGYTF	TGTGCCAGTAGTATCACAGGGGAAGGGGGCTACACCTTC
-	TRBV19	-	TRBJ2-3	CASSPWTVRGTDTQYF	TGTGCCAGTAGTCCGTGGACAGTCCGGGGCACAGATACGCAGTATTTT